This T cell receptor (beta chain) was identified during a study of blood T cell repertoires in COVID-19. Study-level background: Sites in the United States, Italy and Spain provided acute and convalescent COVID-19 samples. The cDNA or gDNA used as material had been derived from T cells, B-cell-depleted T cells, or PBMCs.

Original data processing: Nucleated cell number was recorded as an estimate derived from reference gene primer amplification. Clones were sequenced by immunoSEQ multiplex PCR, and TCRdb holds only the in-frame ones, with some missing. D and trimming were read from the DNA, whereas the V and J calls and clone size are those reported in that table. This sample has fewer than 120,000 clones, with about 85% found just once. The V segment lost 5 bases and the J segment 5 bases; nucleotides outside the gene matches: 7. CDR3 length equals 14 residues. Germline lookup yields CDR1 SGHTA and CDR2 FQGTGA. Material for sequencing was peripheral blood. J is TRBJ2-5 and V is TRBV7-3, with 8 positions matching TRBD2. This TCR derives from a human donor in a cohort sampled during active COVID-19. Written as DNA, the CDR3 is TGTGCCAGCAGCCCGCGGGGGGCCGGGGAGACCCAGTACTTC. Protein product: CASSPRGAGETQYF.